This T cell receptor beta chain was captured in a study of T-cell reconstitution after alpha-beta-depleted transplantation in children. Whole-study results and caveats: Diversity of TCRbeta at day 60 was high in some patients, arising from surviving recipient T cells and thymic progenitors. After transplant, at about two months, alpha-beta T cells were reportedly derived from several hundred expanded graft clones. Newly generated T cells supplied most T-cell counts and diversity one year post-transplant.

The J segment lost 6 bases and the V segment lost 1 base, leaving 11 bases of the junction unmatched. CDR1 is MGHRA, CDR2 YSYEKL, per germline. The CDR3 loop spans 16 amino acids. This clonotype was seen ten or more times. What it binds is unknown. Unique molecular identifiers were incorporated during preparation of the TCRbeta library. TCRdb called the PCR reads again in MiXCR, with one record for every CDR3 protein. The profile shows about 470,000 distinct CDR3 sequences, approximately 41% of them singletons. Sequences were derived from PBMCs, sampled before TCRalphabeta/CD19-depleted stem cell transplant. The receptor's source is a girl under 10 years old with aplastic anemia, due to receive a stem cell transplant. This chain links TRBV4-1 with TRBJ2-7; 8 bases line up with TRBD2. CDR3 sequence reads: CASSQVNMGLVTEQYF. As DNA, the CDR3 is TGCGCCAGCAGCCAAGTGAATATGGGACTAGTAACCGAGCAGTACTTC.